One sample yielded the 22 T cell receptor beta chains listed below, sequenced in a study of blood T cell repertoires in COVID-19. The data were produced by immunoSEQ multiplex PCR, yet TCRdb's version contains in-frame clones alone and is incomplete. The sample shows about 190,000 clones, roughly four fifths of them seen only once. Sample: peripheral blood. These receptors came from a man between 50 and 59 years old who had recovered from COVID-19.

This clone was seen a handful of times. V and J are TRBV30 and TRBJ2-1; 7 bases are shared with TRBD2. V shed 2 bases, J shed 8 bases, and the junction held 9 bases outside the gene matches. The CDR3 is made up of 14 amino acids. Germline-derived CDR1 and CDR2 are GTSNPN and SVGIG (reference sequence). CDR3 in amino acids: CAWSRAGVDDEQFF. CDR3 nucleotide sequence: TGTGCCTGGAGTAGGGCGGGAGTCGACGATGAGCAGTTCTTC.

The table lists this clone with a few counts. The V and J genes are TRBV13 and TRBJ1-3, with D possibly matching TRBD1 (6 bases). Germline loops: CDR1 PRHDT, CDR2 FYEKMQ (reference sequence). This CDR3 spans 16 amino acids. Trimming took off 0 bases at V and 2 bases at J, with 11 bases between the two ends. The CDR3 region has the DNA TGTGCCAGCAGCTTAGGACAGGGAGTAGCTGGAAACACCATATATTTT. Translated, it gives CASSLGQGVAGNTIYF.

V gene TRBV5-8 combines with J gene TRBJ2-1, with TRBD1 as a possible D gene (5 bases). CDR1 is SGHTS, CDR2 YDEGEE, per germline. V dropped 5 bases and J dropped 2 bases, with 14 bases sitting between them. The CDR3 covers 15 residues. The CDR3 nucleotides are TGTGCCAGCAGTTTGCCAGGGTCCCCCTACAATGAGCAGTTCTTC. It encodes CASSLPGSPYNEQFF.

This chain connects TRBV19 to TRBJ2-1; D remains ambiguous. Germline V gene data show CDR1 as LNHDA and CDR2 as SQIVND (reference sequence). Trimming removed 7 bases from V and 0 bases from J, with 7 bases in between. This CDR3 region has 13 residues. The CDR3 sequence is CASTVSSYNEQFF. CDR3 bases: TGTGCCAGTACTGTTAGCTCCTACAATGAGCAGTTCTTC. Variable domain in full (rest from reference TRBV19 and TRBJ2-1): DGGITQSPKYLFRKEGQNVTLSCEQNLNHDAMYWYRQDPGQGLRLIYYSQIVNDFQKGDIAEGYSVSREKKESFPLTVTSAQKNPTAFYLCASTVSSYNEQFFGPGTRLTVL.

CDR3 region: CASSMKGLAGNEQFF. The CDR3 coding sequence is TGTGCCAGTAGTATGAAGGGACTAGCGGGCAATGAGCAGTTCTTC. The rearrangement links TRBV19 to TRBJ2-1; 12 bases match TRBD2. The junction had 3 bases not matched to a gene; V was cut back by 3 bases and J by 6 bases. The germline V gene has CDR1 LNHDA and CDR2 SQIVND (reference sequence). The CDR3 extends over 15 amino acids.

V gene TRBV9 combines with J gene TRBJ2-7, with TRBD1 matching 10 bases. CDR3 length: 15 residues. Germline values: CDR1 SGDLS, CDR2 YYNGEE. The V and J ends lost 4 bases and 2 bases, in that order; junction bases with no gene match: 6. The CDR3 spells CASSPRTGGAYEQYF. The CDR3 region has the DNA TGTGCCAGCAGCCCCCGGACAGGGGGGGCCTACGAGCAGTACTTC.

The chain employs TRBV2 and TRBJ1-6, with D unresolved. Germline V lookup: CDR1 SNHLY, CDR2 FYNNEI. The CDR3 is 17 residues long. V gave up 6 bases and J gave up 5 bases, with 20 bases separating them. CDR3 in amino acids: CASRQYAGATNNSPLHF. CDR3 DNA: TGTGCCAGCAGGCAATACGCGGGAGCCACCAATAATTCACCCCTCCACTTT.

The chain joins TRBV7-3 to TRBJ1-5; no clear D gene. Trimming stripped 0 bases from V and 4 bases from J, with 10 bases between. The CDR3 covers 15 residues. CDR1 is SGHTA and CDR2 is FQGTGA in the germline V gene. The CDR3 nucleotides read TGTGCCAGCAGCTTAACTGGCCGGGGTAATCAGCCCCAGCATTTT. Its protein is CASSLTGRGNQPQHF.

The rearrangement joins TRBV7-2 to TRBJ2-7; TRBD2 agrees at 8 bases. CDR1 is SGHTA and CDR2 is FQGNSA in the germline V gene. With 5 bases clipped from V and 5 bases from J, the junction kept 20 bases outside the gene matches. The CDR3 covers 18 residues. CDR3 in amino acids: CASSLQGLGAGVSNEQYF. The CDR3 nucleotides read TGTGCCAGCAGCCTCCAGGGGCTTGGAGCGGGAGTTAGCAACGAGCAGTACTTC.

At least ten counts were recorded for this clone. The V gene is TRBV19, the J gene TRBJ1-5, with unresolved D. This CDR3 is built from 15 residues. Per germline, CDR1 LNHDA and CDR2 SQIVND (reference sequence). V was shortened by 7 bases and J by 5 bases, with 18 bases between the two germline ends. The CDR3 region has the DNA TGTGCCAGTACCGATTTAGCGACCGCACATCAGCCCCAGCATTTT. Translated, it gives CASTDLATAHQPQHF. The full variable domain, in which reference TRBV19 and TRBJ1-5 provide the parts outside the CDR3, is DGGITQSPKYLFRKEGQNVTLSCEQNLNHDAMYWYRQDPGQGLRLIYYSQIVNDFQKGDIAEGYSVSREKKESFPLTVTSAQKNPTAFYLCASTDLATAHQPQHFGDGTRLSIL.

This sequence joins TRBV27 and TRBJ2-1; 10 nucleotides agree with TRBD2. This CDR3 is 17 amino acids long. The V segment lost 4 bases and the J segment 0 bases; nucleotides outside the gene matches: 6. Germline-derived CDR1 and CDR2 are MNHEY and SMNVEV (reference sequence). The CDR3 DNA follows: TGTGCCAGCAGTTCCCTAGCGGGAGACCTCTCCTACAATGAGCAGTTCTTC. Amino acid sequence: CASSSLAGDLSYNEQFF.

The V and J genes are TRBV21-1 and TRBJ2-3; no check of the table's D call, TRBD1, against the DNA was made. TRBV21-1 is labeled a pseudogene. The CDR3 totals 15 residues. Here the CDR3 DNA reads TGTGCCAGCAGCAAGAACAGGGGGGGGACAGATACGCAGTATTTT. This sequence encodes CASSKNRGGTDTQYF.

Written as DNA, the CDR3 is TGTGCCAGTGAGCCGGGACACAGAATGATCCCCTATCAGCCCCAGCATTTT. Translated, it gives CASEPGHRMIPYQPQHF. V and J are TRBV19 and TRBJ1-5; perhaps TRBD1 as D (6 bases). This CDR3 is built from 17 residues. Deletions cut 8 bases from V and 5 bases from J, with 25 bases between. Germline V gene sequence: CDR1 LNHDA, CDR2 SQIVND (reference sequence).

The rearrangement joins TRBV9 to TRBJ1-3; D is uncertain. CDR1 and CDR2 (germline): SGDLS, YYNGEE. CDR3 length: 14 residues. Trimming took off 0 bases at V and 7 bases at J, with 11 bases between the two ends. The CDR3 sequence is CASSVESGGNTIYF. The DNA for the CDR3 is TGTGCCAGCAGCGTAGAATCGGGCGGGAACACCATATATTTT.

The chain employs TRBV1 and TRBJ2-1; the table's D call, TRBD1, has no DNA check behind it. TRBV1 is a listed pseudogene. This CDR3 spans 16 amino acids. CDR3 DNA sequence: TGCACCAGCAAAGACAGGGTTCCCGTCGGTAACAATGAGCAGTTCTTC. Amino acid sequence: CTSKDRVPVGNNEQFF.

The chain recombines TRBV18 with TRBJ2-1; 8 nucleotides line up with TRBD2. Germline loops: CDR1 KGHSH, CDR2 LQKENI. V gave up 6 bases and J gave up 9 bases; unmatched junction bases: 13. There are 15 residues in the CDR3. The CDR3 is CASSPATSAVSEQFF. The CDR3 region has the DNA TGTGCCAGCTCCCCCGCGACTAGCGCGGTCTCTGAGCAGTTCTTC.

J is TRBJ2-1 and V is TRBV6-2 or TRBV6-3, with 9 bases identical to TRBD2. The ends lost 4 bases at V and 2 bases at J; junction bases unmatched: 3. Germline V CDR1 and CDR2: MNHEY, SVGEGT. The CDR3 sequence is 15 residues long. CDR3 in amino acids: CASSSQRGAYNEQFF. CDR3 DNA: TGTGCCAGCAGTTCCCAGCGGGGGGCCTACAATGAGCAGTTCTTC.

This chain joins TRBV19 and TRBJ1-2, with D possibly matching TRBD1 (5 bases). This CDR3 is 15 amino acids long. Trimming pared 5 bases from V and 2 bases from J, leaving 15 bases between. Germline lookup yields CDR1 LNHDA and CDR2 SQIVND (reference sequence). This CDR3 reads CASSASGLTNYGYTF. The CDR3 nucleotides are TGTGCCAGTAGTGCATCAGGGTTGACAAACTATGGCTACACCTTC.

CDR3 sequence: CASSAGLAGYEQYF. The CDR3 DNA follows: TGTGCCAGCAGCGCGGGACTAGCTGGCTACGAGCAGTACTTC. V usage is TRBV2 and J usage is TRBJ2-7; 9 bases agree with TRBD2. This CDR3 has 14 amino acids. In germline, CDR1 is SNHLY, CDR2 FYNNEI. Unmatched junction bases numbered 6, after V lost 6 bases and J lost 3 bases.

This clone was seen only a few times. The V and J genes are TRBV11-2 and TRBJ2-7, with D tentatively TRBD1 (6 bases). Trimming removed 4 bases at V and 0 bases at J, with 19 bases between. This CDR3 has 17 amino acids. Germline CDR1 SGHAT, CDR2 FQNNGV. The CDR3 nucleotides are TGTGCCAGCAGCTCCCAGGGGATGAGCTCCATCTCCTACGAGCAGTACTTC. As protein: CASSSQGMSSISYEQYF. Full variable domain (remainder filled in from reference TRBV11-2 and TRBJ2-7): EAGVAQSPRYKIIEKRQSVAFWCNPISGHATLYWYQQILGQGPKLLIQFQNNGVVDDSQLPKDRFSAERLKGVDSTLKIQPAKLEDSAVYLCASSSQGMSSISYEQYFGPGTRLTVT.

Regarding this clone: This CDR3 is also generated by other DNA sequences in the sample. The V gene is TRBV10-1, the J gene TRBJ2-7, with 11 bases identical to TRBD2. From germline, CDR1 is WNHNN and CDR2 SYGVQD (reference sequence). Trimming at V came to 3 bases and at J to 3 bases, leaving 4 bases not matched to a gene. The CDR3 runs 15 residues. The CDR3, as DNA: TGCGCCAGCAGTGAATCTACTAGCGGGAGCTACGAGCAGTACTTC. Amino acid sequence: CASSESTSGSYEQYF.

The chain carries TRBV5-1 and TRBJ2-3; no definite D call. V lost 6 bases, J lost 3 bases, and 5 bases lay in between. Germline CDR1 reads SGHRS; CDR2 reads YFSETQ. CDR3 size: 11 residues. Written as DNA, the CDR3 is TGCGCCAGCATCGGTACAGATACGCAGTATTTT. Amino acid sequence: CASIGTDTQYF.